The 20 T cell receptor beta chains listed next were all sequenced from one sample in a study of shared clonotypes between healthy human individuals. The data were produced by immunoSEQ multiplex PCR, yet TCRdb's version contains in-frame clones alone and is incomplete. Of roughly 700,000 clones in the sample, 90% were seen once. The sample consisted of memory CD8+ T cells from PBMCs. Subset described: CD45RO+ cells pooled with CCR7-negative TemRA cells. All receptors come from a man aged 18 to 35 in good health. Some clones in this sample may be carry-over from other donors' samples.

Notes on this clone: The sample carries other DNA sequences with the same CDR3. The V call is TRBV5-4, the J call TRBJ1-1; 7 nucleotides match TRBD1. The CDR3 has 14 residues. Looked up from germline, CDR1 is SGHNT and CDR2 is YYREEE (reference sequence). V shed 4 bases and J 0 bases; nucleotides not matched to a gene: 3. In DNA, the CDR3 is TGTGCCAGCAGCCCCGGGACAGTGAACACTGAAGCTTTCTTT. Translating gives CASSPGTVNTEAFF.

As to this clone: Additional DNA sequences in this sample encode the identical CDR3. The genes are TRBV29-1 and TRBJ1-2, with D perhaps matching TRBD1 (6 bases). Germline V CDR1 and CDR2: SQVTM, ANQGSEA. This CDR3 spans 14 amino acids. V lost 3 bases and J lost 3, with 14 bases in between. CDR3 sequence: CSVEDGTRYYGYTF. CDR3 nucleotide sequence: TGCAGCGTTGAGGATGGGACACGCTACTATGGCTACACCTTC. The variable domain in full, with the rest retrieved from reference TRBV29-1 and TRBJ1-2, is SAVISQKPSRDICQRGTSLTIQCQVDSQVTMMFWYRQQPGQSLTLIATANQGSEATYESGFVIDKFPISRPNLTFSTLTVSNMSPEDSSIYLCSVEDGTRYYGYTFGSGTRLTVV.

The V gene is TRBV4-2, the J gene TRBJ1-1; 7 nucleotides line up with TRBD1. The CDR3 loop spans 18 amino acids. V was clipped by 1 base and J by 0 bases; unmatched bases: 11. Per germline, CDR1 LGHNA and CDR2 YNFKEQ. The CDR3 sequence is CASSQGVGTGAVNTEAFF. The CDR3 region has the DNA TGTGCCAGCAGCCAAGGTGTGGGAACAGGGGCGGTGAACACTGAAGCTTTCTTT.

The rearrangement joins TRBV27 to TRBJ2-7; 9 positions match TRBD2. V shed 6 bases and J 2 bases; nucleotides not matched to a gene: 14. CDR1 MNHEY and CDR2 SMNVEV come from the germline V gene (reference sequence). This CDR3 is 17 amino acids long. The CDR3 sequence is CASSPYIGTSSTYEQYF. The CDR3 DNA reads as TGTGCCAGCAGCCCTTATATAGGGACTAGCAGTACCTACGAGCAGTACTTC.

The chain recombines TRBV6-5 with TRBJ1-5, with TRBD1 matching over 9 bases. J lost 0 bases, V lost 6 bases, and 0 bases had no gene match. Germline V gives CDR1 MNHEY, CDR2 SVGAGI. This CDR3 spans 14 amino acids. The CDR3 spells CASRQGASNQPQHF. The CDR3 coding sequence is TGTGCCAGCAGACAGGGGGCTAGCAATCAGCCCCAGCATTTT.

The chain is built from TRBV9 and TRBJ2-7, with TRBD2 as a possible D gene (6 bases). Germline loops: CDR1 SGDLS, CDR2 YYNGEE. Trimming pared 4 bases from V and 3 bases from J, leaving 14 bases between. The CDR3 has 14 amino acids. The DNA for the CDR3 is TGTGCCAGCAGCCTCGGGACTTTCGACTACGAGCAGTACTTC. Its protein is CASSLGTFDYEQYF.

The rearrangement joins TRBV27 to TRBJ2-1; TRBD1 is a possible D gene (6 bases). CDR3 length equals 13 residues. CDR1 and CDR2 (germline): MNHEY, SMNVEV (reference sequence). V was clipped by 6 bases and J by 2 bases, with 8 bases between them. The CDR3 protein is CASRQGPYNEQFF. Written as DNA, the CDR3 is TGTGCCAGCAGACAGGGCCCCTACAATGAGCAGTTCTTC.

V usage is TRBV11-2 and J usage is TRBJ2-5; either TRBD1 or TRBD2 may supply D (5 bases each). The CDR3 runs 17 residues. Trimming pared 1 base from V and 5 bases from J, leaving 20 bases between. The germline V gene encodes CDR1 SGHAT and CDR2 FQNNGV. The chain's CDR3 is CASSLGGADGWGETQYF. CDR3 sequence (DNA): TGTGCCAGCAGCTTAGGCGGAGCGGACGGATGGGGGGAGACCCAGTACTTC.

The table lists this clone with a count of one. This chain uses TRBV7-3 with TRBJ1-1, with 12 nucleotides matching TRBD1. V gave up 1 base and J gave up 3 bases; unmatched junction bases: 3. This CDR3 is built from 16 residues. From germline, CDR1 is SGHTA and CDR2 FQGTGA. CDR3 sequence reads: CASSLRGTGGYTEAFF. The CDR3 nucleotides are TGTGCCAGCAGCTTAAGAGGGACAGGGGGCTACACTGAAGCTTTCTTT.

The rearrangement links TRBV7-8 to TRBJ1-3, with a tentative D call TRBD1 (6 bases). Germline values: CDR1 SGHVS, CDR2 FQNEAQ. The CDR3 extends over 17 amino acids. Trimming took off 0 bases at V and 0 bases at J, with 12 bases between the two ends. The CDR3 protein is CASSLATGRYSGNTIYF. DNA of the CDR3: TGTGCCAGCAGCTTAGCGACAGGCAGGTACTCTGGAAACACCATATATTTT.

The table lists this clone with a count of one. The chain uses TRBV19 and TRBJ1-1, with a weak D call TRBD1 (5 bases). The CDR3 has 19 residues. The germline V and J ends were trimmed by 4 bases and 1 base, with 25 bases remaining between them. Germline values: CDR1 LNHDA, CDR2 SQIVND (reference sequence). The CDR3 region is CASSTIRAGSGSGNTEAFF. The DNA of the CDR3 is TGTGCCAGTAGTACAATACGGGCAGGGAGCGGGTCGGGGAACACTGAAGCTTTCTTT.

CDR3 coding DNA: TGTGCCAGCAGCTTAGAGGGTTGTGGGCAGGGGGCAAGAGATACGCAGTATTTT. Its translation is CASSLEGCGQGARDTQYF. The chain joins TRBV7-4 to TRBJ2-3, with 8 bases fitting TRBD1. Germline-derived CDR1 and CDR2 are SGHVT and SQSDAQ. The CDR3 contains 18 residues. V shed 1 base and J 5 bases; nucleotides not matched to a gene: 14.

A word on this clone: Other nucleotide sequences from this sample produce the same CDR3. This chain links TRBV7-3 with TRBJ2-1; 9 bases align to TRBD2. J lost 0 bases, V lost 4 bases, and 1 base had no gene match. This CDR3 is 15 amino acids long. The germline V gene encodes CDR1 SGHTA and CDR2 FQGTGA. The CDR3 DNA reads TGTGCCAGCAGCTATAGCGGGAGCTCCTACAATGAGCAGTTCTTC. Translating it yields CASSYSGSSYNEQFF.

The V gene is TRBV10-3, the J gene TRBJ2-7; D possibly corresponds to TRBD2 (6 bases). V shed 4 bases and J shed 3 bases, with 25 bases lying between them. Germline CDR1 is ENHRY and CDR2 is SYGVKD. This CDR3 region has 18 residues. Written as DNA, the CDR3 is TGTGCCATCAGTGTTACCCCCACGATGGAGGGGCGAAGCTACGAGCAGTACTTC. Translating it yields CAISVTPTMEGRSYEQYF.

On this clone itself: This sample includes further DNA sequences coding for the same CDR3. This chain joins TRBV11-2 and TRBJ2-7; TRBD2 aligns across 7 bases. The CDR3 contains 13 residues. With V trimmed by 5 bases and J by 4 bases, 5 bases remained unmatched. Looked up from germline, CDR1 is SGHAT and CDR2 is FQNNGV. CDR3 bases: TGTGCCAGCAGCCTGGGGCGGGGGTACGAGCAGTACTTC. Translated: CASSLGRGYEQYF.

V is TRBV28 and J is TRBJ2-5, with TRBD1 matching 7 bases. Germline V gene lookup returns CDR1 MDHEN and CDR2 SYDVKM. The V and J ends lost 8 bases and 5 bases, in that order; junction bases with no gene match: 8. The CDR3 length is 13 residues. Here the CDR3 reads CASGDRAKETQYF. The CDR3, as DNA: TGTGCCAGCGGAGACAGGGCTAAGGAGACCCAGTACTTC.

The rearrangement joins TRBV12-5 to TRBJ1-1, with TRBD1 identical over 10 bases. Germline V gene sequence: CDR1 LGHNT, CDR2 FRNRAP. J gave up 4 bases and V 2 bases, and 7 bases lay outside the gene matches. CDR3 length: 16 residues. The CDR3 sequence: CASGLSSRDRGTEAFF. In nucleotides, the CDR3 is TGTGCTAGTGGTTTGTCTTCTAGGGACAGGGGCACTGAAGCTTTCTTT.

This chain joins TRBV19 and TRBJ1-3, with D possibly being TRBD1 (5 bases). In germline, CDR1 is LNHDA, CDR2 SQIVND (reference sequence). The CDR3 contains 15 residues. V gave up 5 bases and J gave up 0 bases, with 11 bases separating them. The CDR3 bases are TGTGCCAGTAGTTCCTACAGGTTCTCTGGAAACACCATATATTTT. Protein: CASSSYRFSGNTIYF. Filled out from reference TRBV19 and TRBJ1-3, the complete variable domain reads DGGITQSPKYLFRKEGQNVTLSCEQNLNHDAMYWYRQDPGQGLRLIYYSQIVNDFQKGDIAEGYSVSREKKESFPLTVTSAQKNPTAFYLCASSSYRFSGNTIYFGEGSWLTVV.

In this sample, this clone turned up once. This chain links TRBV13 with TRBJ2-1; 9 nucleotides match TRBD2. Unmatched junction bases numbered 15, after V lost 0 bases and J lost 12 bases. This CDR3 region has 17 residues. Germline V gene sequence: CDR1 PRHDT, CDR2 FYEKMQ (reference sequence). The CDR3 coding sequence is TGTGCCAGCAGCTTAGGCCCGGGACTAGCCCCAGGTGGAGGGCAGTTCTTC. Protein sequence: CASSLGPGLAPGGGQFF. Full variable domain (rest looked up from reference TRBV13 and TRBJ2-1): AAGVIQSPRHLIKEKRETATLKCYPIPRHDTVYWYQQGPGQDPQFLISFYEKMQSDKGSIPDRFSAQQFSDYHSELNMSSLELGDSALYFCASSLGPGLAPGGGQFFGPGTRLTVL.

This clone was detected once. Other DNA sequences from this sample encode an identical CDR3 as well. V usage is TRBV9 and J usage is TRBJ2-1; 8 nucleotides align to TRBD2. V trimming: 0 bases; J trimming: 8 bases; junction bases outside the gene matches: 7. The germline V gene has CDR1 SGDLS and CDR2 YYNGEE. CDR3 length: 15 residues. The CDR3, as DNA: TGTGCCAGCAGCGTAGCGGGACTAGTGGTTGATGAGCAGTTCTTC. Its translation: CASSVAGLVVDEQFF.